This note documents a single T cell receptor (beta chain) sequence. The data stem from a study of blood T cells in healthy people across ages. A second PCR, run for about 7 to 11 cycles, used a sample-barcoded 5' primer plus a J-beta primer mix. One entry per CDR3 protein results from TCRdb running MiXCR on the 5' RACE reads. The table includes 540,000 or so distinct CDR3 sequences, 24% detected once. The CDR3 runs 13 residues. With 10 bases clipped from V and 1 base from J, the junction kept 4 bases outside the gene matches. CDR1 and CDR2 from the germline V gene are MDHEN and SYDVKM. The sample was also linked to a second study, of T cells of mothers and their children.

The sequence derives from a boy aged 5-17 years in good health. Sequencing was done on a sample of blood. The chain recombines TRBV28 with TRBJ2-5, with 9 bases fitting TRBD1. The CDR3 region is CAIRQGVQETQYF. The CDR3, as DNA: TGTGCCATCAGACAGGGGGTCCAAGAGACCCAGTACTTC. Full variable domain (rest looked up from reference TRBV28 and TRBJ2-5): DVKVTQSSRYLVKRTGEKVFLECVQDMDHENMFWYRQDPGLGLRLIYFSYDVKMKEKGDIPEGYSVSREKKERFSLILESASTNQTSMYLCAIRQGVQETQYFGPGTRLLVL.